The next 7 T cell receptor beta chains were all read from a single sample in a study of blood T cells in healthy people across ages. A second 7 to 11 cycle PCR used barcoded and J-beta primers. MiXCR, run by TCRdb on the 5' RACE reads, gives a single entry per CDR3 protein. This table holds over a million distinct CDR3 sequences, around 39% found once. The material sequenced was blood. The source is a woman under 30 in good health.

The rearrangement links TRBV27 to TRBJ2-1; D is uncertain. CDR1 and CDR2 (germline): MNHEY, SMNVEV (reference sequence). This CDR3 contains 13 residues. The germline V and J ends were trimmed by 3 bases and 9 bases, with 12 bases remaining between them. The CDR3 nucleotides read TGTGCCAGCAGTTTTGGTGGGCTAAGTGAGCAGTTCTTC. Translating gives CASSFGGLSEQFF.

V and J are TRBV15 and TRBJ2-5, with D maybe TRBD1 (5 bases). In germline, CDR1 is LNHNV, CDR2 YYDKDF (reference sequence). The V end lost 2 bases, the J end lost 5 bases, and 15 bases lay between the germline ends. CDR3 size: 15 residues. The chain's CDR3 is CATSRIQGARETQYF. CDR3 sequence (DNA): TGTGCCACCAGCAGAATCCAAGGGGCGAGGGAGACCCAGTACTTC.

This clonotype was detected a few times. The V call is TRBV15, the J call TRBJ2-3; 7 bases are shared with TRBD2. The CDR3 length is 18 residues. Germline values: CDR1 LNHNV, CDR2 YYDKDF (reference sequence). The junction had 9 bases not matched to a gene; V was cut back by 0 bases and J by 0 bases. CDR3 loop: CATSRDGRAGTSTDTQYF. Written as DNA, the CDR3 is TGTGCCACCAGCAGAGATGGTCGAGCGGGGACTAGCACAGATACGCAGTATTTT.

V gene TRBV10-3 combines with J gene TRBJ1-2, with 7 positions matching TRBD1. From germline, CDR1 is ENHRY and CDR2 SYGVKD. This CDR3 is 17 amino acids long. V shed 2 bases and J 4 bases; nucleotides not matched to a gene: 13. CDR3 residues: CAISEPGQQNYIYGYTF. CDR3 DNA: TGTGCCATCAGTGAGCCGGGACAGCAGAATTATATCTATGGCTACACCTTC.

Only a few counts were recorded for this clonotype. This chain links TRBV12-3 or TRBV12-4 with TRBJ2-1; TRBD1 might be the D (6 bases). The V and J ends lost 2 bases and 7 bases respectively, with 15 bases between them. This CDR3 region has 15 residues. The CDR3 region has the DNA TGTGCCAGCAGTTTATTGGGGGCTAGCACTAATGAGCAGTTCTTC. Translation gives CASSLLGASTNEQFF.

This clonotype was observed a handful of times. This sequence joins TRBV28 and TRBJ1-2; 9 nucleotides line up with TRBD1. This CDR3 is built from 14 residues. The ends lost 6 bases at V and 7 bases at J; junction bases unmatched: 9. From germline, CDR1 is MDHEN and CDR2 SYDVKM. The CDR3 loop is CASRGTGGSFGYTF. Here the CDR3 DNA reads TGTGCCAGCAGAGGTACAGGGGGCAGTTTTGGCTACACCTTC.

The chain recombines TRBV2 with TRBJ1-1, with TRBD1 matching 10 bases. The CDR3 is 15 amino acids. The V gene's germline CDR1 is SNHLY and CDR2 FYNNEI. Trimming took 9 bases from V and 2 from J; bases not matched to a gene: 9. For the CDR3, the DNA is TGTGCCAGAAATCCCCTGACAGGGGGCAACACTGAAGCTTTCTTT. It yields the protein CARNPLTGGNTEAFF.